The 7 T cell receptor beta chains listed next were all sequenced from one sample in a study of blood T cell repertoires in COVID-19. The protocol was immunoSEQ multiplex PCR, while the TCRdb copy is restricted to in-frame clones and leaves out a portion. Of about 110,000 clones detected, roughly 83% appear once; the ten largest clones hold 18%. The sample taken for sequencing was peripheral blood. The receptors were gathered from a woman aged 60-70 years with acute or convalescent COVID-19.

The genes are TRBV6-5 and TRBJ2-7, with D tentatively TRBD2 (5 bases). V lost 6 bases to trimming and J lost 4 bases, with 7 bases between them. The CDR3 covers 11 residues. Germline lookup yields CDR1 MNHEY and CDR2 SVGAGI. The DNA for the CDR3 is TGTGCCAGCAGCCGACTATACGAGCAGTACTTC. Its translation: CASSRLYEQYF.

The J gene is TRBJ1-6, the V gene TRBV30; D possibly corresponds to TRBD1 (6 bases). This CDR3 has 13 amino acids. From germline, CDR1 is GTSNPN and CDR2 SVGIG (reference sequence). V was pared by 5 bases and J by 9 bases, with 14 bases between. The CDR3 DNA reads TGTGCCTGGGAGACAGGTGGGGGTTCACCCCTCCACTTT. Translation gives CAWETGGGSPLHF. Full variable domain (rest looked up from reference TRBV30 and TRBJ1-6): SQTIHQWPATLVQPVGSPLSLECTVEGTSNPNLYWYRQAAGRGLQLLFYSVGIGQISSEVPQNLSASRPQDRQFILSSKKLLLSDSGFYLCAWETGGGSPLHFGNGTRLTVT.

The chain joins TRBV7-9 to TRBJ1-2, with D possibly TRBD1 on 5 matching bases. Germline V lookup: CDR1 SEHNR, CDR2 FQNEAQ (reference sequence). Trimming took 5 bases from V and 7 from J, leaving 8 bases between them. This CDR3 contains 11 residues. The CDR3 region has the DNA TGTGCCAGCAGCCCGCAGGGTGGCTACACCTTC. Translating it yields CASSPQGGYTF. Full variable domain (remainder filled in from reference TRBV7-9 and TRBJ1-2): DTGVSQNPRHKITKRGQNVTFRCDPISEHNRLYWYRQTLGQGPEFLTYFQNEAQLEKSRLLSDRFSAERPKGSFSTLEIQRTEQGDSAMYLCASSPQGGYTFGSGTRLTVV.

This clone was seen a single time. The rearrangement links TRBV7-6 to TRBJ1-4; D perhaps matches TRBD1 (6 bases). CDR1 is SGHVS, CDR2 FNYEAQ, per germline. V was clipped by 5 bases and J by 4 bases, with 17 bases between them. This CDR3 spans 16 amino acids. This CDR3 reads CASSPRGGGNNEKLFF. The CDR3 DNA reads TGTGCCAGCAGCCCTCGGGGAGGGGGTAATAATGAAAAACTGTTTTTT.

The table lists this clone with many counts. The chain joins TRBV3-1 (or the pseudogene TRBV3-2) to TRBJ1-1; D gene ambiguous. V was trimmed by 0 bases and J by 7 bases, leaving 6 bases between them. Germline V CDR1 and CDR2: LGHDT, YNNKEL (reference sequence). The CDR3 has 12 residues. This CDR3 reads CASSQDGREAFF. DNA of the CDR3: TGTGCCAGCAGCCAAGATGGGCGTGAAGCTTTCTTT.

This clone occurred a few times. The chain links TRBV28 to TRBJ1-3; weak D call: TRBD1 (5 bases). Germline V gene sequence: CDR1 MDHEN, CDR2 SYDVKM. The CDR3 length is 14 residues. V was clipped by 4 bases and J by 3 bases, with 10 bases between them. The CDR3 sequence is CASSSGGSGNTIYF. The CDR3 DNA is TGTGCCAGCAGTTCCGGGGGAAGTGGAAACACCATATATTTT.

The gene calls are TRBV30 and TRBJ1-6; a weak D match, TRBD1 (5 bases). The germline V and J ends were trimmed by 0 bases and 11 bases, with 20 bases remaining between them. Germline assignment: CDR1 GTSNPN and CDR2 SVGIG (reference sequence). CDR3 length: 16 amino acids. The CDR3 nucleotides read TGTGCCTGGAGTGTCGGAGGGACGTCGGTCAGCACACCCCTCCACTTT. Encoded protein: CAWSVGGTSVSTPLHF.